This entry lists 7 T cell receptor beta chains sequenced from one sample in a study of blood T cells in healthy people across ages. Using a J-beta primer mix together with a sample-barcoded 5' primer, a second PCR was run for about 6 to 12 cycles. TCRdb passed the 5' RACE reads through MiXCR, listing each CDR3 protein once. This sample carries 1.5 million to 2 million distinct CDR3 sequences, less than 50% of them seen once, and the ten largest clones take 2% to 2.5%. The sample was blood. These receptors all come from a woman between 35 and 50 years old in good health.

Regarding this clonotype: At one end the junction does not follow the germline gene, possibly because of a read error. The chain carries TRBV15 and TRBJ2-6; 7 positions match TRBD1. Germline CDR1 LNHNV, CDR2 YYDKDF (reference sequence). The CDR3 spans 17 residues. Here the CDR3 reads CATSRHRGSSGANVQTF. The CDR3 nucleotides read TGTGCCACCAGCAGGCACAGGGGCTCCTCTGGGGCCAACGTCCAGACTTTC.

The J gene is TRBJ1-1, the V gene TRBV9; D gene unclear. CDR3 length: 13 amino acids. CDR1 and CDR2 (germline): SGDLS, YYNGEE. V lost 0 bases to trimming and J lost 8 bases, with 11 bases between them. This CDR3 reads CASSVVGSAEAFF. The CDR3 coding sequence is TGTGCCAGCAGCGTAGTTGGCTCGGCGGAAGCTTTCTTT.

CDR3 sequence: CSAGDRAEPQHF. CDR3 DNA sequence: TGCAGTGCAGGGGACAGGGCAGAGCCCCAGCATTTT. This rearrangement joins TRBV20-1 to TRBJ1-5; 9 bases line up with TRBD1. V dropped 6 bases and J dropped 8; count of bases not matched to a gene: 5. The germline gives CDR1 DFQATT, CDR2 SNEGSKA (reference sequence). This CDR3 region has 12 residues.

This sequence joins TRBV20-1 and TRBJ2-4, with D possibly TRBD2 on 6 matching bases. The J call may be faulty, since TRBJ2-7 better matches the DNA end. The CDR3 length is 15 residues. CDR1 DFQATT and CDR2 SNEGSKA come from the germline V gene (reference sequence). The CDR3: CSARNLGTLLYEQYF. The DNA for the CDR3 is TGCAGTGCTAGGAATTTAGGGACTCTCCTCTACGAGCAGTACTTC.

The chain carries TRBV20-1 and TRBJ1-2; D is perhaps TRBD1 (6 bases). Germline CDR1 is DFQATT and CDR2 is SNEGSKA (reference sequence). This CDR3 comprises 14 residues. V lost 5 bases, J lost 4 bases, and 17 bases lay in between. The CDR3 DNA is TGCAGTGCTCGTCTCGGACAGAGCGGCTATGGCTACACCTTC. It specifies CSARLGQSGYGYTF.

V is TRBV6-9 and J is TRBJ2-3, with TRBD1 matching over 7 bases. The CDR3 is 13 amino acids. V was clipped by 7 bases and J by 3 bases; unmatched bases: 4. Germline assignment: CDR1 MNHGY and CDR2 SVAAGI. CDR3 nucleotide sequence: TGTGCCAGCATACCACAGGGGACAGATACGCAGTATTTT. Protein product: CASIPQGTDTQYF.

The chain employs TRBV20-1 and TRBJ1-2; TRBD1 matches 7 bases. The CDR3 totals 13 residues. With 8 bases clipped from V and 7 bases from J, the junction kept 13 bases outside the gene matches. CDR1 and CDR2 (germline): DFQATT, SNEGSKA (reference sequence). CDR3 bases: TGCAGTCATCGGGGAAAGACAGGGAGTGGCTACACCTTC. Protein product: CSHRGKTGSGYTF.